A selection of T cell receptor beta chains follows, all from one sample in a study of cytomegalovirus exposure and HLA in healthy donors. Produced via immunoSEQ multiplex PCR; TCRdb's table is partial and in-frame only. Its listing shows approximately 45,000 clones. Sequencing was performed on PBMCs. Source of these receptors: a male donor in good health and CMV-seronegative. The CDR3 runs from the conserved cysteine through the conserved F or W. The D gene is left open where the match is weak.

j_call d_call v_call cdr3_aa cdr3_nt
TRBJ2-5 TRBD1 TRBV4-2 CASSQDTGGWETQYF TGTGCCAGCAGCCAAGACACAGGGGGCTGGGAGACCCAGTACTTC
TRBJ1-4 NA TRBV6-5 CASSQIRGSNEKLFF TGTGCCAGCAGTCAGATAAGGGGCAGTAATGAAAAACTGTTTTTT
TRBJ1-6 NA TRBV25-1 CASSGSGWDNSPLHF TGTGCCAGCAGCGGCTCCGGGTGGGATAATTCACCCCTCCACTTT
TRBJ1-1 TRBD1 TRBV10-3 CAISQGQGFGNTEAFF TGTGCCATCAGTCAAGGACAGGGGTTCGGAAACACTGAAGCTTTCTTT
TRBJ2-3 TRBD2 TRBV6-5 CASSSGTSGTDTQYF TGTGCCAGCAGTTCCGGGACTAGCGGCACAGATACGCAGTATTTT
TRBJ1-2 NA TRBV6-5 CASSYDSRPEGYTF TGTGCCAGCAGTTACGATTCCAGGCCGGAAGGCTACACCTTC
TRBJ2-7 NA TRBV6-5 CASSYGSWTYSYEQYF TGTGCCAGCAGTTACGGTAGTTGGACATACTCCTACGAGCAGTACTTC
TRBJ1-1 TRBD1 TRBV19 CASRDRAYKDTEAFF TGTGCCAGTAGGGACAGGGCCTATAAGGACACTGAAGCTTTCTTT
TRBJ2-7 TRBD1 TRBV4-1 CASSRDRGDYF TGCGCCAGCAGCCGGGACAGAGGCGATTACTTC
TRBJ1-2 NA TRBV14 CASRLTVAHGYTF TGTGCCAGCAGGCTGACAGTAGCCCATGGCTACACCTTC
TRBJ1-6 NA TRBV30 CAWSNTGINNSPLHF TGTGCCTGGAGCAATACCGGGATCAATAATTCACCCCTCCACTTT
TRBJ2-2 NA TRBV4-3 CASSQEWRGYTGELFF TGCGCCAGCAGCCAAGAATGGCGGGGTTACACCGGGGAGCTGTTTTTT
TRBJ1-3 NA TRBV5-6 CASSIQESDRGNTIYF TGTGCCAGCAGCATACAGGAGAGCGACCGGGGAAACACCATATATTTT
TRBJ1-1 NA TRBV4-3 CASSQESSYREAFF TGCGCCAGCAGCCAAGAGTCGTCATACAGGGAAGCTTTCTTT
TRBJ1-1 NA TRBV4-1 CASSQAAGIESEAFF TGCGCCAGCAGCCAAGCGGCGGGGATTGAGTCCGAGGCTTTCTTT
TRBJ2-5 NA TRBV20-1 CSAPLGETQYF TGCAGTGCCCCGCTAGGAGAGACCCAGTACTTC
TRBJ1-2 TRBD1 TRBV29-1 CSVGGTGQLGYTF TGCAGCGTTGGAGGGACAGGACAACTCGGCTACACCTTC
TRBJ1-6 TRBD1 TRBV13 CASSVAGQGSSPLHF TGTGCCAGCAGCGTAGCGGGACAGGGAAGTTCACCCCTCCACTTT
TRBJ2-7 TRBD2 TRBV11-1 CASRGTSGPHEQYF TGTGCCAGCAGGGGAACTAGCGGGCCGCACGAGCAGTACTTC
TRBJ2-7 TRBD1 TRBV7-2 CASRQGGSFYEQYF TGTGCCAGCAGACAGGGGGGTAGCTTCTACGAGCAGTACTTC
TRBJ2-7 NA TRBV27 CASSSTPGSYEQYF TGTGCCAGCAGTAGCACGCCGGGTAGCTACGAGCAGTACTTC
TRBJ2-2 NA TRBV11-2 CASSLDITGELFF TGTGCCAGCAGCTTAGATATCACCGGGGAGCTGTTTTTT
TRBJ2-3 TRBD2 TRBV6-1 CASSEEAGGPDTQYF TGTGCCAGCAGTGAAGAGGCGGGGGGGCCAGATACGCAGTATTTT
TRBJ2-5 TRBD2 TRBV7-9 CASSLEPSGGRETQYF TGTGCCAGCAGCTTAGAACCTAGCGGGGGGCGAGAGACCCAGTACTTC
TRBJ2-3 NA TRBV18 CASGDSSRTDTQYF TGTGCCAGCGGAGACAGCAGCCGCACAGATACGCAGTATTTT
TRBJ2-3 NA TRBV9 CASSAGLSTDTQYF TGTGCCAGCAGCGCCGGACTGAGCACAGATACGCAGTATTTT
TRBJ1-2 TRBD1 TRBV19 CASREGQGRGYTF TGTGCCAGTAGGGAGGGACAGGGACGGGGCTACACCTTC
TRBJ1-5 NA TRBV9 CASSNGRGSNQPQHF TGTGCCAGCAGCAACGGACGGGGGAGCAATCAGCCCCAGCATTTT
TRBJ2-7 NA TRBV30 CAWSADLGGAEQYF TGTGCCTGGAGTGCCGATCTCGGGGGAGCCGAGCAGTACTTC
TRBJ1-3 NA TRBV5-4 CASSLSGVGNTIYF TGTGCCAGCAGCTTATCAGGGGTAGGAAACACCATATATTTT
TRBJ2-4 TRBD1 TRBV11-3 CASSGSGGDIQYF TGTGCCAGCAGCGGCTCAGGGGGAGACATTCAGTACTTC
TRBJ2-2 TRBD1 TRBV11-3 CASSLGGDRKTGELFF TGTGCCAGCAGCTTAGGGGGGGACAGGAAGACCGGGGAGCTGTTTTTT
TRBJ2-5 NA TRBV12-5 CASAWTGGLPWETQYF TGTGCTAGTGCTTGGACGGGGGGCCTCCCTTGGGAGACCCAGTACTTC
TRBJ2-2 TRBD2 TRBV4-2 CASSPSGPLAGTGELFF TGTGCCAGCAGCCCGTCCGGACCCCTAGCGGGCACCGGGGAGCTGTTTTTT
TRBJ1-2 NA TRBV5-1 CASSPEGWGGPYGYTF TGCGCCAGCAGCCCTGAAGGGTGGGGAGGCCCTTATGGCTACACCTTC
TRBJ2-5 NA TRBV6-1 CASSPGVETQYF TGTGCCAGCAGTCCAGGGGTAGAGACCCAGTACTTC
TRBJ2-7 TRBD2 TRBV2 CASSDWGLAGREVTYEQYF TGTGCCAGCAGTGATTGGGGACTAGCGGGCAGGGAGGTAACCTACGAGCAGTACTTC
TRBJ1-2 TRBD1 TRBV7-9 CASSWDRDGYTF TGTGCCAGCAGCTGGGACAGGGATGGCTACACCTTC
TRBJ1-1 NA TRBV27 CASSRQAGEAFF TGTGCCAGCAGTCGCCAGGCAGGGGAAGCTTTCTTT
TRBJ1-3 NA TRBV9 CASSSSPRGEGNTIYF TGTGCCAGCAGCTCTAGTCCTCGGGGAGAAGGAAACACCATATATTTT
TRBJ1-2 TRBD1 TRBV30 CAWRTGVGYTF TGTGCCTGGAGGACAGGGGTCGGCTACACCTTC
TRBJ1-2 NA TRBV6-5 CASSYQSVGYGYTF TGTGCCAGCAGTTACCAGAGCGTCGGCTATGGCTACACCTTC
TRBJ2-2 TRBD1 TRBV13 CASSSTGGRTGELFF TGTGCCAGCAGCTCTACAGGGGGCAGGACCGGGGAGCTGTTTTTT
TRBJ2-7 TRBD1 TRBV7-9 CASSTPDRTGDYEQYF TGTGCCAGCAGCACTCCTGATCGGACAGGGGACTACGAGCAGTACTTC
TRBJ1-1 NA TRBV5-6 CASSRRGGDTEAFF TGTGCCAGCAGTCGGAGGGGTGGGGACACTGAAGCTTTCTTT
TRBJ1-5 TRBD1 TRBV5-1 CASSLVQGAQPQHF TGCGCCAGCAGCTTGGTTCAGGGGGCTCAGCCCCAGCATTTT
TRBJ1-1 NA TRBV19 CASSIPISTEAFF TGTGCCAGTAGTATTCCCATTTCCACTGAAGCTTTCTTT
TRBJ1-1 NA TRBV4-1 CASSQVWGDTEAFF TGCGCCAGCAGCCAAGTTTGGGGGGACACTGAAGCTTTCTTT
TRBJ2-2 TRBD1 TRBV18 CASSPGQGAVTGELFF TGTGCCAGCTCACCGGGACAGGGGGCAGTAACCGGGGAGCTGTTTTTT
TRBJ1-1 NA TRBV7-8 CASSWGRGNTEAFF TGTGCCAGCAGCTGGGGGCGAGGGAACACTGAAGCTTTCTTT
TRBJ2-2 TRBD2 TRBV4-3 CASSQDSGSGELFF TGCGCCAGCAGCCAAGATAGCGGGTCTGGGGAGCTGTTTTTT
TRBJ2-7 NA TRBV5-1 CASSLGLSSYEQYF TGCGCCAGCAGCTTGGGACTGTCCTCCTACGAGCAGTACTTC
TRBJ1-1 NA TRBV5-6 CASSLAFTEAFF TGTGCCAGCAGCTTGGCCTTCACTGAAGCTTTCTTT
TRBJ2-1 TRBD2 TRBV7-2 CASSSSGGVYNEQFF TGTGCCAGCAGCTCTAGCGGGGGGGTTTACAATGAGCAGTTCTTC
TRBJ2-7 NA TRBV6-4 CARRCRGALEQYF TGTGCCAGACGCTGCAGGGGGGCCCTCGAGCAGTACTTC